The clone carrying this T cell receptor beta chain was recorded many times. The germline V gene has CDR1 SGHTA and CDR2 FQGTGA. The CDR3 is made up of 16 amino acids. With V trimmed by 5 bases and J by 1 base, 4 bases remained unmatched. This entry comes from a study of identical twins. MiXCR, applied by TCRdb to the 5' RACE reads, yields one record per CDR3 protein. Here the sample spans approximately 700,000 distinct CDR3 sequences, 5.5% to 6.5% being singletons. The gene calls are TRBV7-3 and TRBJ2-2, with 10 bases lining up with TRBD2. The sample was naive T cells sorted from blood. The receptor's source is a man aged 18-30 years in good health. CDR3 nucleotide sequence: TGTGCCAGCAGCCCTCCTAGCGGGAGGAACACCGGGGAGCTGTTTTTT. Protein product: CASSPPSGRNTGELFF.